This TCR beta chain was recorded in a study of blood T cell repertoires in COVID-19. Study context: Donors in the United States, Italy and Spain gave samples during acute or convalescent COVID-19. Nucleic acid was either cDNA or gDNA, and it came from T cells, B-cell-depleted T cells, or PBMCs.

The ends were cut back, 0 bases at V and 4 bases at J, with 16 bases in the middle. CDR1 is LGHNT and CDR2 is FRNRAP in the germline V gene. The CDR3 sequence is 17 residues long. TCRdb's table, derived via immunoSEQ multiplex PCR, lists solely in-frame clones and lacks some. The table includes approximately 500,000 clones, 85% to 90% detected once. Sample: peripheral blood. The sequence came from a woman in her forties or fifties with COVID-19, enrolled during active disease. The chain combines TRBV12-5 with TRBJ1-5, with D tentatively TRBD1 (5 bases). CDR3 bases: TGTGCTAGTGGTTTGGTACAGGCGACAGCCACGAATCAGCCCCAGCATTTT. Protein: CASGLVQATATNQPQHF.